These 5 T cell receptor beta chains were sequenced from one sample in a study of monozygotic twins with inflammatory bowel disease. After re-calling the 5' RACE reads, TCRdb lists one entry per CDR3 protein, DNA absent. This table holds 300,000 to 400,000 distinct CDR3 sequences. Sequencing used blood. Source of these receptors: a human donor with ulcerative colitis or Crohn's disease, or a healthy co-twin of an affected twin (not recorded which).

The J gene is TRBJ2-7, the V gene TRBV20-1; TCRdb's D gene call, TRBD2, goes unchecked for lack of DNA. Germline V gene data show CDR1 as DFQATT and CDR2 as SNEGSKA (reference sequence). This CDR3 contains 14 residues. CDR3 residues: CSAIPGLGKYEQYF.

CDR3 sequence: CASSLLSSGRGDTQYF. The chain is built from TRBV5-6 and TRBJ2-3; the TCRdb call, TRBD2, lacks DNA for checking. This CDR3 has 16 residues. Germline V CDR1 and CDR2: SGHDT, YYEEEE.

The CDR3 here is CASSRPGEIGYNEQFF. The V call is TRBV19, the J call TRBJ2-1; absent DNA, TCRdb's TRBD1 call cannot be checked. The CDR3 is 16 amino acids. Germline V gene sequence: CDR1 LNHDA, CDR2 SQIVND (reference sequence). Based on the CDR3 plus reference TRBV19 and TRBJ2-1, the full variable domain is DGGITQSPKYLFRKEGQNVTLSCEQNLNHDAMYWYRQDPGQGLRLIYYSQIVNDFQKGDIAEGYSVSREKKESFPLTVTSAQKNPTAFYLCASSRPGEIGYNEQFFGPGTRLTVL.

The chain has TRBV3-1 and TRBJ2-1. The germline V gene has CDR1 LGHDT and CDR2 YNNKEL (reference sequence). The CDR3 has 15 amino acids. The CDR3 sequence: CASSQVRSTYNEQFF.

This chain joins TRBV5-4 and TRBJ2-3; TCRdb selects TRBD2, and the lack of DNA leaves this call unchecked. The CDR3 consists of 16 residues. The germline gives CDR1 SGHNT, CDR2 YYREEE (reference sequence). The CDR3 spells CASSLEPAGGPDTQYF.